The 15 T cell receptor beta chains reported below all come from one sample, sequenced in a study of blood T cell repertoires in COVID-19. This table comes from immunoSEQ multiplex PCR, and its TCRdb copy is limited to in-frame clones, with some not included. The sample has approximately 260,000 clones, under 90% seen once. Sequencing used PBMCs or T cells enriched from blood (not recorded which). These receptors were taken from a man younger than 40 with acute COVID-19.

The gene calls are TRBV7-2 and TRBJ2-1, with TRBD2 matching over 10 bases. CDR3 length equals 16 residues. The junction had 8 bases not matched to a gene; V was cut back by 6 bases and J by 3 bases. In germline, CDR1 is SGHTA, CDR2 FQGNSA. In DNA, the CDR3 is TGTGCCAGCAGGCGAACTAGCGGGGATTTCTACAATGAGCAGTTCTTC. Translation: CASRRTSGDFYNEQFF.

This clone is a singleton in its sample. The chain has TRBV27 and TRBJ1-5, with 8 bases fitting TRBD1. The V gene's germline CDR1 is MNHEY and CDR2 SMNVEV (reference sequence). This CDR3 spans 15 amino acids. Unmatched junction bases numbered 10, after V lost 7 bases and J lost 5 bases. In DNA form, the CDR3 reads TGTGCCAGCAACGATAGGCAGGGGGCAGATCAGCCCCAGCATTTT. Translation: CASNDRQGADQPQHF.

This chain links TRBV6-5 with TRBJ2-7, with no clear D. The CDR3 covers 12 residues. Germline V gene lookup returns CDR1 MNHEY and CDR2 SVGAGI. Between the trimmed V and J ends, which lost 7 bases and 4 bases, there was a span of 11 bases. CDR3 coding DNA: TGTGCCAGCAATTCGGGTATTTACGAGCAGTACGTC. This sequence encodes CASNSGIYEQYV.

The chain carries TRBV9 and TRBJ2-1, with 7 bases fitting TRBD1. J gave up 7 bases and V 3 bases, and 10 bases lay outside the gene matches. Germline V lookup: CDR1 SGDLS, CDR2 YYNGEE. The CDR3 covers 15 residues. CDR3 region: CASSGLGTAANEQFF. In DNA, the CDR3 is TGTGCCAGCAGCGGACTGGGGACAGCAGCAAATGAGCAGTTCTTC. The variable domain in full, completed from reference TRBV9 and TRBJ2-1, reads DSGVTQTPKHLITATGQRVTLRCSPRSGDLSVYWYQQSLDQGLQFLIQYYNGEERAKGNILERFSAQQFPDLHSELNLSSLELGDSALYFCASSGLGTAANEQFFGPGTRLTVL.

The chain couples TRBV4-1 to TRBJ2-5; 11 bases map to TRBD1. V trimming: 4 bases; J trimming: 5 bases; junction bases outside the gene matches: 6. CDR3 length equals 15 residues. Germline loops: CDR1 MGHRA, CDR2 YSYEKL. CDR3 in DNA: TGCGCCAGCAGCCTTCAGGACAGGGGGCAGGAGACCCAGTACTTC. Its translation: CASSLQDRGQETQYF.

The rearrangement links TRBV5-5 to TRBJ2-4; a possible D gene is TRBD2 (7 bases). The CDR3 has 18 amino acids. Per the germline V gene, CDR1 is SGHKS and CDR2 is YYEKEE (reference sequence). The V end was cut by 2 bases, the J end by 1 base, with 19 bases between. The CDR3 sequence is CASSFRTGGEVAKNIQYF. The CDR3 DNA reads TGTGCCAGCAGCTTCAGAACGGGGGGCGAGGTGGCCAAAAACATTCAGTACTTC. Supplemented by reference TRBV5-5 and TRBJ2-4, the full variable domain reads DAGVTQSPTHLIKTRGQQVTLRCSPISGHKSVSWYQQVLGQGPQFIFQYYEKEERGRGNFPDRFSARQFPNYSSELNVNALLLGDSALYLCASSFRTGGEVAKNIQYFGAGTRLSVL.

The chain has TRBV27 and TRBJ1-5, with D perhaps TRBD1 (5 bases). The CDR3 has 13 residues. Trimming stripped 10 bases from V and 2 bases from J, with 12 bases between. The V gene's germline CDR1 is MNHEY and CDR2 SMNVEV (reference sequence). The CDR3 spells CATGWGGNQPQHF. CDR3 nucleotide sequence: TGTGCCACCGGGTGGGGGGGCAATCAGCCCCAGCATTTT.

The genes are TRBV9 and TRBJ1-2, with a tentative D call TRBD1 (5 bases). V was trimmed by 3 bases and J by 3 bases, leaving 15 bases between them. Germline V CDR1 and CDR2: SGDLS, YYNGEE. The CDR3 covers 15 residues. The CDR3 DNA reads TGTGCCAGCAGCGCCGGGGGTAGGGCTGACTATGGCTACACCTTC. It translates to CASSAGGRADYGYTF.

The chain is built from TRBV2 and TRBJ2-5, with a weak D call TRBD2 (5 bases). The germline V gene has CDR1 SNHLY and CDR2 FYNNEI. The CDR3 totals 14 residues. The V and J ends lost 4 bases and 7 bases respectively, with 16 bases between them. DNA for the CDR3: TGTGCCAGCAGTGTGGAGGTTGCCTCGGGGACCCAGTACTTC. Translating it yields CASSVEVASGTQYF.

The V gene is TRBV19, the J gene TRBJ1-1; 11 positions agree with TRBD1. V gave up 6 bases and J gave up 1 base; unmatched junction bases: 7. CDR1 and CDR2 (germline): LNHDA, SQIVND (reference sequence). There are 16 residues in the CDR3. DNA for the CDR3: TGTGCCAGTAGCCCAGAGGGGACAGGGGGGAACACTGAAGCTTTCTTT. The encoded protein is CASSPEGTGGNTEAFF.

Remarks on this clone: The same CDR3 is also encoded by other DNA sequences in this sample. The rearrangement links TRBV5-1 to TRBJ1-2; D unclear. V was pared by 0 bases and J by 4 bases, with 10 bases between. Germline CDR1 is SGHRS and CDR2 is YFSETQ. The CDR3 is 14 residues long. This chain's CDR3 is CASSLAAESYGYTF. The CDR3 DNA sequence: TGCGCCAGCAGCTTGGCCGCGGAGTCCTATGGCTACACCTTC.

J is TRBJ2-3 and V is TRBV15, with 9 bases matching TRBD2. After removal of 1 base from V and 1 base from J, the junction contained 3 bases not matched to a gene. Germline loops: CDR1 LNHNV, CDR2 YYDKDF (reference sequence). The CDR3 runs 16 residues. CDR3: CATSRGLAGRTDTQYF. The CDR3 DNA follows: TGTGCCACCAGCAGAGGTCTAGCGGGACGCACAGATACGCAGTATTTT. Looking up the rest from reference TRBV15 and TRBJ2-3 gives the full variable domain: DAMVIQNPRYQVTQFGKPVTLSCSQTLNHNVMYWYQQKSSQAPKLLFHYYDKDFNNEADTPDNFQSRRPNTSFCFLDIRSPGLGDTAMYLCATSRGLAGRTDTQYFGPGTRLTVL.

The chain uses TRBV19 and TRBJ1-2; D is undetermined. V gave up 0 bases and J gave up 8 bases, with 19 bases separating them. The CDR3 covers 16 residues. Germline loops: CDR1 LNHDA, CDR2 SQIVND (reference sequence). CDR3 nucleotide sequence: TGTGCCAGTAGTATAGATCCCGGACGGAGGCGGTTCGGCTACACCTTC. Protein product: CASSIDPGRRRFGYTF.

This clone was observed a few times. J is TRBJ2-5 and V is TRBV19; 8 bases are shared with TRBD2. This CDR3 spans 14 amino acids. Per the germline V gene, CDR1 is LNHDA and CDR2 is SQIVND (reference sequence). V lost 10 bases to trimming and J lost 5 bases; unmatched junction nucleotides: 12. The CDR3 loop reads CATSAGGPRETQYF. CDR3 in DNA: TGTGCCACCAGCGCGGGAGGACCTCGGGAGACCCAGTACTTC. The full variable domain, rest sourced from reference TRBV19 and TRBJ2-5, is DGGITQSPKYLFRKEGQNVTLSCEQNLNHDAMYWYRQDPGQGLRLIYYSQIVNDFQKGDIAEGYSVSREKKESFPLTVTSAQKNPTAFYLCATSAGGPRETQYFGPGTRLLVL.

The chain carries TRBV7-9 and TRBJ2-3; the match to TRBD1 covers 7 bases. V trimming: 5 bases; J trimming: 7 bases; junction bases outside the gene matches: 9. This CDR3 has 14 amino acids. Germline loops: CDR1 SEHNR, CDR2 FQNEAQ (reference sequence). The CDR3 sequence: CASSRTGLLNTQYF. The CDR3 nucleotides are TGTGCCAGCAGCCGGACAGGCCTTCTAAATACGCAGTATTTT.